The subject of this entry is one T cell receptor (beta chain). The sample belongs to a study of blood T cell repertoires in COVID-19. Study-wide background: Sample material is recorded as cDNA or gDNA derived from T cells, B-cell-depleted T cells, or PBMCs.

Source study methods: Quantification of nucleated cells was approximated via reference gene primer amplification. The protocol was immunoSEQ multiplex PCR, while the TCRdb copy is restricted to in-frame clones and leaves out a portion. Clonal size and the V and J genes are those of that table, whereas D and trimming came from the DNA. The repertoire consists of more than 300,000 clones, with 85% to 90% occurring once and the leading ten covering 0.9% to 1.5%. Those enrolled, adults aged roughly 18 to 89 years, came from some 23 US areas. Resolution of symptoms, clearance, or two negative PCRs was present in recovered Cohort 3 donors. The material sequenced was PBMCs or T cells enriched from blood (not recorded which). The TCR originated in a woman under 30 who had recovered from COVID-19.

The CDR3, as DNA: TGCGCCAGCAGCCAACCGGGACTAGCGGGGAGCTACGAGCAGTACTTC. Translated: CASSQPGLAGSYEQYF. V gene TRBV4-1 combines with J gene TRBJ2-7, with 13 positions matching TRBD2. This CDR3 comprises 16 residues. The germline V gene has CDR1 MGHRA and CDR2 YSYEKL. Trimming cost V 2 bases and J 3 bases; bases outside gene matches: 4.